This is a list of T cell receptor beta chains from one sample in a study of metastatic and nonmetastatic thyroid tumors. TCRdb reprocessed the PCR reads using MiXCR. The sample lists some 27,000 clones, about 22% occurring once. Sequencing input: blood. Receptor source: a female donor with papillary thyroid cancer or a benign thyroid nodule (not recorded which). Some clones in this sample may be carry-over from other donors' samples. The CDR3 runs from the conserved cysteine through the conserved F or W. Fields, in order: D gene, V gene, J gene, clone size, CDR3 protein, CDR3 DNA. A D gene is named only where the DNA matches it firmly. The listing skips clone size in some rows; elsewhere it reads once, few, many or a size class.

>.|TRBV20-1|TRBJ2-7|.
CSATGDSTSWDEQYF
TGCAGTGCCACCGGAGACAGTACCTCTTGGGACGAGCAGTACTTC
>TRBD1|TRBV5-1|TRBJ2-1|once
CASSSGTGVNDQFF
TGCGCCAGCAGCTCCGGGACAGGGGTGAATGATCAGTTCTTC
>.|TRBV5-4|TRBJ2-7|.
CASSLGDYEQYF
TGTGCCAGCAGCTTGGGGGACTACGAGCAGTACTTC
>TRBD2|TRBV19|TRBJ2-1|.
CASSQITGKRGSIRQFF
TGTGCCAGTAGTCAGATAACCGGGAAGCGCGGGAGTATCCGGCAGTTCTTC
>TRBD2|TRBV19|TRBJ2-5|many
CARHKKRPGTSKDLRETQYF
TGTGCCAGACACAAAAAAAGACCCGGGACTAGCAAGGACCTCAGGGAGACCCAGTACTTC
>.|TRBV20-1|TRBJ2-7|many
CSARGEHSSYEQYF
TGCAGTGCTAGGGGAGAACATAGCTCCTACGAGCAGTACTTC
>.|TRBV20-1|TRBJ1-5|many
CSAREGAVCQPQHF
TGCAGTGCTAGAGAGGGGGCCGTGTGTCAGCCCCAGCATTTT
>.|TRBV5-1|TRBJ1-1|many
CASSLGSGLGEAFF
TGCGCCAGCAGCTTGGGTTCAGGGCTTGGTGAAGCTTTCTTT
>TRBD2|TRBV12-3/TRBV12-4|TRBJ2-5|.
CASSLSGLAGETQYF
TGTGCCAGCAGTTTATCGGGACTAGCGGGAGAGACCCAGTACTTC
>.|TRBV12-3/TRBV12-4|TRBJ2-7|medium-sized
CASSLGTTYEQYF
TGTGCCAGCAGTTTGGGCACAACCTACGAGCAGTACTTC
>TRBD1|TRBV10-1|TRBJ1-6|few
CASSAGQDYNSPLHF
TGCGCCAGCAGTGCCGGACAGGACTATAATTCACCCCTCCACTTT
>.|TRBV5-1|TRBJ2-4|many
CASRPLAKNIQYF
TGCGCCAGCAGGCCCCTGGCCAAAAACATTCAGTACTTC
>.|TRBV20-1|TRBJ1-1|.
CSASSGNTEAFF
TGCAGTGCTAGTAGTGGAAACACTGAAGCTTTCTTT
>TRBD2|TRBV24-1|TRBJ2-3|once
CATSDPPGLAGTDTQYF
TGTGCCACCAGTGACCCCCCGGGACTAGCGGGCACAGATACGCAGTATTTT
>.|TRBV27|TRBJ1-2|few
CASSTSDRAAGYTF
.
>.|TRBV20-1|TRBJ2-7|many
CSARDQLAAAYEQYF
TGCAGTGCTAGAGATCAACTAGCCGCCGCCTACGAGCAGTACTTC
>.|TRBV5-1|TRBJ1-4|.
CASSPSPRFNEKLFF
TGCGCCAGCAGCCCCTCCCCCAGATTCAATGAAAAACTGTTTTTT
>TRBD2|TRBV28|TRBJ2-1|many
CASSGLAGVYNEQFF
TGTGCCAGCAGCGGACTAGCGGGAGTGTATAATGAGCAGTTCTTC
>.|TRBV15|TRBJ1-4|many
CATSRDRGATNERLFF
TGTGCCACCAGCAGAGATCGCGGCGCAACTAATGAAAGACTGTTTTTT
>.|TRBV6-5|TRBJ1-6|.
CASIFQTTYNSPLHF
TGTGCCAGCATTTTTCAGACAACCTATAACTCCCCCCTCCACTTT
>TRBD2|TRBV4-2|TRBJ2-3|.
CASSSGTSGGTDTQYF
TGTGCCAGCAGCAGTGGGACTAGCGGAGGCACAGATACGCAGTATTTT
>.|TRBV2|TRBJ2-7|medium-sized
CASSPRKSYEQYF
TGTGCCAGCAGTCCTCGGAAGTCCTACGAGCAGTACTTC
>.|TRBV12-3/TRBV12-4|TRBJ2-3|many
CASSRYLFTDTQYF
TGTGCCAGCAGCCGATACCTATTCACAGATACGCAGTATTTT
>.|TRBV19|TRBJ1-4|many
CASSNDRSNEKLFF
TGTGCCAGTAGTAACGACAGAAGTAATGAAAAACTGTTTTTT
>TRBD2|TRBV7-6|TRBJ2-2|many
CASNLQAGDTGELFF
TGTGCCAGCAACTTGCAAGCGGGAGACACCGGGGAGCTGTTTTTT
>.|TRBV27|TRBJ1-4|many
CASSSQNNEKLFF
TGTGCCAGCAGTAGCCAGAATAATGAAAAACTGTTTTTT
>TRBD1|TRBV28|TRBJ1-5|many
CATRGQGLYSNQPQHF
TGTGCCACCAGGGGACAGGGACTTTATAGCAATCAGCCCCAGCATTTT
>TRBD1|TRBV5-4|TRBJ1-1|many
CASSLVTGGTEAFF
TGTGCCAGCAGCTTGGTGACAGGGGGTACTGAAGCTTTCTTT
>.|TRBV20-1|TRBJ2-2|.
CSALGSYTGELFF
TGCAGTGCTCTCGGGTCATACACCGGGGAGCTGTTTTTT
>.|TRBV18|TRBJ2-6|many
CASSPRERLSGANVLTF
TGTGCCAGCTCACCACGGGAACGGCTGTCTGGGGCCAACGTCCTGACTTTC
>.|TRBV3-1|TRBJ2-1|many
CASSQDFRGDEQFF
TGTGCCAGCAGCCAAGATTTTAGGGGGGATGAGCAGTTCTTC
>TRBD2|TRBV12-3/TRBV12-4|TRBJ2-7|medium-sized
CASSGGTSGSRGEQYF
TGTGCCAGCAGTGGGGGGACTAGCGGGAGTCGTGGTGAGCAGTACTTC
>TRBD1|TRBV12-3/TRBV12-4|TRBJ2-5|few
CASSSGQGAKDTQYF
TGTGCCAGCAGTTCCGGACAGGGTGCGAAAGATACCCAGTACTTC